Included here is one T cell receptor (beta chain) sequence, with context. No antigen is known for it. The sample originates from a study of T cell responses to AZD1222 COVID-19 vaccine. Background on the study: Some second doses came at about 4 weeks and others at about 12 weeks; these were pooled. Findings of the study overall: Reports say nearly half of spike-specific TCRs go after unmutated variant regions. Females made up more of the donors, who were largely white British, and clonal diversity may have come out too low.

Assay: immunoSEQ multiplex PCR; the TCRdb copy retains only in-frame clones and omits some. The top ten clones hold roughly 0.96% of a sample with approximately 130,000 clones, roughly 92% of them seen once. Trimming removed 5 bases at V and 7 bases at J, with 10 bases between. The CDR3 has 12 amino acids. The germline V gene encodes CDR1 MNHEY and CDR2 SVGAGI. The input for sequencing was peripheral blood, taken on day 0 of AZD1222 vaccination. The receptor's source is an adult in good health. The chain uses TRBV6-5 and TRBJ2-3; either TRBD1 or TRBD2 may fit D (5 bases each). DNA for the CDR3: TGTGCCAGCAGTCAGGGAGTTAATACGCAGTATTTT. It codes for CASSQGVNTQYF.